This is a list of T cell receptor beta chains from one sample in a study of blood T cells in healthy people across ages. TCRdb called the 5' RACE reads again in MiXCR, with one record for every CDR3 protein. The data show about 1 million distinct CDR3 sequences, around 45% seen once. The source material was blood. The receptors were sampled from a woman in her fifties or sixties in good health. Each CDR3 is given with its conserved first and last residue. The D gene is left open where the match is weak. Clone size, where shown, is once, few, many, or a class for clones that have expanded.

CDR3 length: 18; D gene: NA; J gene: TRBJ1-1; clone size: NA; V gene: TRBV10-3; CDR3 DNA: TGTGCCATCAGTGTCACGGGGGGGCTCTCAGGTGTGGGCACTGAAGCTTTCTTT; CDR3 protein: CAISVTGGLSGVGTEAFF
CDR3 length: 17; D gene: NA; J gene: TRBJ2-7; clone size: once; V gene: TRBV5-6; CDR3 DNA: TGTGCCAGCAGCTTGGGGGACGACTTGAGCTCCTACAATGAGCAGTACTTC; CDR3 protein: CASSLGDDLSSYNEQYF
CDR3 length: 11; D gene: NA; J gene: TRBJ2-5; clone size: few; V gene: TRBV7-2; CDR3 DNA: TGTGCCAGCAGCCTCCCGGGGACCCAGTACTTC; CDR3 protein: CASSLPGTQYF
CDR3 length: 13; D gene: TRBD1; J gene: TRBJ1-2; clone size: NA; V gene: TRBV12-3/TRBV12-4; CDR3 DNA: TGTGCCAGCAGAACAGGGGCGGGGTATGGCTACACCTTC; CDR3 protein: CASRTGAGYGYTF
CDR3 length: 16; D gene: TRBD1; J gene: TRBJ1-5; clone size: NA; V gene: TRBV2; CDR3 DNA: TGTGCCAGCAGTGAAGATACTACAGGGGGGGTTCAGCCCCAGCATTTT; CDR3 protein: CASSEDTTGGVQPQHF
CDR3 length: 15; D gene: TRBD2; J gene: TRBJ2-7; clone size: NA; V gene: TRBV20-1; CDR3 DNA: TGCAGCGCTAGAGATGGCAGCGGGAGGGTCTACGAGCAGTACTTC; CDR3 protein: CSARDGSGRVYEQYF
CDR3 length: 14; D gene: NA; J gene: TRBJ1-5; clone size: NA; V gene: TRBV12-3/TRBV12-4; CDR3 DNA: TGTGCCAGCAGTGCTAAGGAGGGCAATCAGCCCCAGCATTTT; CDR3 protein: CASSAKEGNQPQHF
CDR3 length: 16; D gene: TRBD2; J gene: TRBJ2-1; clone size: NA; V gene: TRBV9; CDR3 DNA: TGTGCCAGCAGCTCCAGCCTAGCGGGAGGGAGGGATGAGCAGTTCTTC; CDR3 protein: CASSSSLAGGRDEQFF
CDR3 length: 14; D gene: NA; J gene: TRBJ2-1; clone size: few; V gene: TRBV9; CDR3 DNA: TGTGCCAGCAGCGTAGCGGCGGGAACCCATGAGCAGTTCTTC; CDR3 protein: CASSVAAGTHEQFF
CDR3 length: 19; D gene: NA; J gene: TRBJ2-1; clone size: once; V gene: TRBV21-1; CDR3 DNA: TGTGCCAGCAGCAAAGCGAGGGGGACAAGAACCTTCGCCGGGAATGAGCAGTTCTTC; CDR3 protein: CASSKARGTRTFAGNEQFF
CDR3 length: 13; D gene: NA; J gene: TRBJ2-7; clone size: many; V gene: TRBV29-1; CDR3 DNA: TGCAGCGTTGAAGGCTCTAGCTCCTACGAGCAGTACTTC; CDR3 protein: CSVEGSSSYEQYF
CDR3 length: 13; D gene: NA; J gene: TRBJ2-3; clone size: once; V gene: TRBV7-2; CDR3 DNA: TGTGCCAGCACCCCCATCGGCGGCGGTACGCAGTATTTT; CDR3 protein: CASTPIGGGTQYF
CDR3 length: 14; D gene: NA; J gene: TRBJ2-1; clone size: NA; V gene: TRBV15; CDR3 DNA: TGTGCCACCAGCAGAGACACTAGGATTGATGAGCAGTTCTTC; CDR3 protein: CATSRDTRIDEQFF
CDR3 length: 14; D gene: NA; J gene: TRBJ2-7; clone size: NA; V gene: TRBV29-1; CDR3 DNA: TGCAGCGTTGGGGTTGGACGCCTGGACTACGAGCAGTACTTC; CDR3 protein: CSVGVGRLDYEQYF
CDR3 length: 14; D gene: NA; J gene: TRBJ2-1; clone size: NA; V gene: TRBV4-1; CDR3 DNA: TGCGCCAGCAGCCAAGAGACGTCTGCGACGGAGCAGTTCTTC; CDR3 protein: CASSQETSATEQFF
CDR3 length: 13; D gene: NA; J gene: TRBJ2-7; clone size: NA; V gene: TRBV27; CDR3 DNA: TGTGCCAGCAGCGAGGACTACTCCTACGAGCAGTACTTC; CDR3 protein: CASSEDYSYEQYF
CDR3 length: 17; D gene: NA; J gene: TRBJ2-7; clone size: NA; V gene: TRBV7-9; CDR3 DNA: TGTGCCAGCAGCTTGTCGAATGGCGGGCGGAGTGGCTACGAGCAGTACTTC; CDR3 protein: CASSLSNGGRSGYEQYF
CDR3 length: 13; D gene: NA; J gene: TRBJ1-2; clone size: NA; V gene: TRBV10-3; CDR3 DNA: TGTGCCATCAGTGAGGGGGGGGCGCGAGGCTACACCTTC; CDR3 protein: CAISEGGARGYTF
CDR3 length: 16; D gene: NA; J gene: TRBJ1-6; clone size: NA; V gene: TRBV5-1; CDR3 DNA: TGCGCCAGCAGCTTGGAGCGGAGCTCCTATAATTCACCCCTCCACTTT; CDR3 protein: CASSLERSSYNSPLHF
CDR3 length: 14; D gene: NA; J gene: TRBJ2-7; clone size: NA; V gene: TRBV18; CDR3 DNA: TGTGCCAACTCAGGGGCAGGTAGTTCGTACGAGCAGTACTTC; CDR3 protein: CANSGAGSSYEQYF
CDR3 length: 15; D gene: TRBD1; J gene: TRBJ2-7; clone size: NA; V gene: TRBV20-1; CDR3 DNA: TGCAGTGCCACCCGGGACAGGGGGCGTCTGTACGAGCAGTACTTC; CDR3 protein: CSATRDRGRLYEQYF
CDR3 length: 12; D gene: NA; J gene: TRBJ1-6; clone size: many; V gene: TRBV12-3/TRBV12-4; CDR3 DNA: TGTGCCAGCAGTTTGGGGAATTCACCCCTCCACTTT; CDR3 protein: CASSLGNSPLHF
CDR3 length: 14; D gene: NA; J gene: TRBJ2-7; clone size: NA; V gene: TRBV7-8; CDR3 DNA: TGTGCCAGCAGCTCGAGCGGGCCGGAGATAGAGCAGTACTTC; CDR3 protein: CASSSSGPEIEQYF
CDR3 length: 17; D gene: NA; J gene: TRBJ1-1; clone size: NA; V gene: TRBV11-2; CDR3 DNA: TGTGCCAGCAGCTTAGGGGGGGTGACAGGCCTGAACACTGAAGCTTTCTTT; CDR3 protein: CASSLGGVTGLNTEAFF
CDR3 length: 15; D gene: TRBD1; J gene: TRBJ1-1; clone size: NA; V gene: TRBV5-6; CDR3 DNA: TGTGCCAGCAGCTTGGGACAGGGGTTAGTCACTGAAGCTTTCTTT; CDR3 protein: CASSLGQGLVTEAFF
CDR3 length: 15; D gene: TRBD1; J gene: TRBJ1-1; clone size: few; V gene: TRBV11-1; CDR3 DNA: TGTGCCAGCAGCATACCGGGACAGGGGGGATCAGAAGCTTTCTTT; CDR3 protein: CASSIPGQGGSEAFF
CDR3 length: 12; D gene: TRBD1; J gene: TRBJ1-2; clone size: many; V gene: TRBV20-1; CDR3 DNA: TGCAGTGCAAAGGGGGCAGGCCATGGCTACACCTTC; CDR3 protein: CSAKGAGHGYTF
CDR3 length: 16; D gene: NA; J gene: TRBJ2-5; clone size: NA; V gene: TRBV7-3; CDR3 DNA: TGTGCCAGCAGCCCATTCGCCGGGGGATCCCAAGAGACCCAGTACTTC; CDR3 protein: CASSPFAGGSQETQYF
CDR3 length: 18; D gene: NA; J gene: TRBJ2-1; clone size: NA; V gene: TRBV5-1; CDR3 DNA: TGCGCCAGCAGCTTGGGCCAGCCCGAAAGGATCATTTACAATGAGCAGTTCTTC; CDR3 protein: CASSLGQPERIIYNEQFF
CDR3 length: 16; D gene: NA; J gene: TRBJ2-5; clone size: NA; V gene: TRBV5-1; CDR3 DNA: TGCGCCAGCAGCTTTGAGGGACTGGGGGGCCAAGAGACCCAGTACTTC; CDR3 protein: CASSFEGLGGQETQYF
CDR3 length: 16; D gene: TRBD1; J gene: TRBJ1-2; clone size: few; V gene: TRBV29-1; CDR3 DNA: TGCAGCGTTGACCTGTTACAGGGGGCCGCTAACTATGGCTACACCTTC; CDR3 protein: CSVDLLQGAANYGYTF
CDR3 length: 15; D gene: NA; J gene: TRBJ2-3; clone size: NA; V gene: TRBV10-3; CDR3 DNA: TGTGCCCATTCAGGGGCTAGCGAGATCACAGATACGCAGTATTTT; CDR3 protein: CAHSGASEITDTQYF
CDR3 length: 17; D gene: TRBD1; J gene: TRBJ1-6; clone size: NA; V gene: TRBV6-5; CDR3 DNA: TGTGCCAGCAGTTACTCGACAGGGAAACAAACAAGGAAACCCCTCCACTTT; CDR3 protein: CASSYSTGKQTRKPLHF
CDR3 length: 15; D gene: NA; J gene: TRBJ2-4; clone size: few; V gene: TRBV5-1; CDR3 DNA: TGCGCCAGCAGCGCCGACCAGAGCCCCAAAAACATTCAGTACTTC; CDR3 protein: CASSADQSPKNIQYF
CDR3 length: 13; D gene: NA; J gene: TRBJ2-3; clone size: NA; V gene: TRBV28; CDR3 DNA: TGTGCCACCCGAGGGGCTAGCACAGATACGCAGTATTTT; CDR3 protein: CATRGASTDTQYF
CDR3 length: 18; D gene: TRBD1; J gene: TRBJ2-3; clone size: few; V gene: TRBV12-3/TRBV12-4; CDR3 DNA: TGTGCCAGCAGTTTAGCGCCTCCGGGACAGCGCCGCACAGATACGCAGTATTTT; CDR3 protein: CASSLAPPGQRRTDTQYF
CDR3 length: 14; D gene: NA; J gene: TRBJ2-5; clone size: few; V gene: TRBV5-1; CDR3 DNA: TGCGCCAGCAGCTTTAACAGGATACAAGAGACCCAGTACTTC; CDR3 protein: CASSFNRIQETQYF
CDR3 length: 15; D gene: TRBD2; J gene: TRBJ2-1; clone size: NA; V gene: TRBV9; CDR3 DNA: TGTGCCAGCAGCCCTCGACTAGCGGGAGTTGATGAGCAGTTCTTC; CDR3 protein: CASSPRLAGVDEQFF
CDR3 length: 13; D gene: NA; J gene: TRBJ2-7; clone size: NA; V gene: TRBV18; CDR3 DNA: TGTGCCAGCTCACCCCCTCAATCCTACGAGCAGTACTTC; CDR3 protein: CASSPPQSYEQYF
CDR3 length: 13; D gene: TRBD1; J gene: TRBJ2-7; clone size: few; V gene: TRBV19; CDR3 DNA: TGTGCCAGTAGTATCGACAGGGGGAGTGAGCAGTACTTC; CDR3 protein: CASSIDRGSEQYF
CDR3 length: 13; D gene: NA; J gene: TRBJ1-1; clone size: NA; V gene: TRBV20-1; CDR3 DNA: TGCAGTGCTAGAGAAAGTAGGGAGGCTGAAGCTTTCTTT; CDR3 protein: CSARESREAEAFF
CDR3 length: 10; D gene: NA; J gene: TRBJ2-7; clone size: NA; V gene: TRBV2; CDR3 DNA: TGTGCCACCGCAGGGTCCGAGCAGTACTTC; CDR3 protein: CATAGSEQYF
CDR3 length: 14; D gene: TRBD1; J gene: TRBJ2-7; clone size: NA; V gene: TRBV28; CDR3 DNA: TGTGCCAGCAGTGAGGACAGGGACACCTACGAGCAGTACTTC; CDR3 protein: CASSEDRDTYEQYF
CDR3 length: 14; D gene: TRBD1; J gene: TRBJ2-7; clone size: NA; V gene: TRBV29-1; CDR3 DNA: TGCAGCGCCTTGGGGGGACAGGGCTCCTACGAGCAGTACTTC; CDR3 protein: CSALGGQGSYEQYF
CDR3 length: 13; D gene: NA; J gene: TRBJ2-7; clone size: few; V gene: TRBV7-2; CDR3 DNA: TGTGCCAGCAGCTTAGAGAGTATTCGCGAGCAGTACTTC; CDR3 protein: CASSLESIREQYF
CDR3 length: 12; D gene: NA; J gene: TRBJ2-1; clone size: NA; V gene: TRBV29-1; CDR3 DNA: TGCAGCGGAGAAGGGGATTACAATGAGCAGTTCTTC; CDR3 protein: CSGEGDYNEQFF
CDR3 length: 16; D gene: NA; J gene: TRBJ1-2; clone size: NA; V gene: TRBV4-2; CDR3 DNA: TGTGCCAGCAGCCAAGACGTCAGGGGCAGGGTCTATGGCTACACCTTC; CDR3 protein: CASSQDVRGRVYGYTF
CDR3 length: 14; D gene: NA; J gene: TRBJ2-7; clone size: many; V gene: TRBV9; CDR3 DNA: TGTGCCAGCAGCGTAGGTGCAGGCTCCTACGAGCAGTACTTC; CDR3 protein: CASSVGAGSYEQYF
CDR3 length: 17; D gene: TRBD2; J gene: TRBJ2-1; clone size: NA; V gene: TRBV18; CDR3 DNA: TGTGCCAGCTCACCACGCCCGGGACTAGCGGACTACAATGAGCAGTTCTTC; CDR3 protein: CASSPRPGLADYNEQFF
CDR3 length: 15; D gene: TRBD2; J gene: TRBJ2-1; clone size: NA; V gene: TRBV27; CDR3 DNA: TGTGCCAGCAGTTTATTGGGACTAGCATGGAATGAGCAGTTCTTC; CDR3 protein: CASSLLGLAWNEQFF
CDR3 length: 15; D gene: NA; J gene: TRBJ2-1; clone size: NA; V gene: TRBV3-1; CDR3 DNA: TGTGCCAGCAGCCAAGAGGCTAGCTACTACAATGAGCAGTTCTTC; CDR3 protein: CASSQEASYYNEQFF
CDR3 length: 17; D gene: TRBD2; J gene: TRBJ2-3; clone size: many; V gene: TRBV20-1; CDR3 DNA: TGCAGTGCAGACCCCTTTAACGCCGGACTAGCGGGAAATACGCAGTATTTT; CDR3 protein: CSADPFNAGLAGNTQYF
CDR3 length: 17; D gene: NA; J gene: TRBJ2-1; clone size: NA; V gene: TRBV1; CDR3 DNA: TGCACCAGCAGCCAAGACCTGAGGGGGGGGTCCTACAATGAGCAGTTCTTC; CDR3 protein: CTSSQDLRGGSYNEQFF
CDR3 length: 16; D gene: TRBD2; J gene: TRBJ2-3; clone size: NA; V gene: TRBV29-1; CDR3 DNA: TGCAGCGTTGGTTGGAAGTGGCGGGAGAGTACAGATACGCAGTATTTT; CDR3 protein: CSVGWKWRESTDTQYF
CDR3 length: 15; D gene: NA; J gene: TRBJ2-3; clone size: once; V gene: TRBV6-5; CDR3 DNA: TGTGCCAGCAGTTACGCCCCTACCCCGATTAATACGCAGTATTTT; CDR3 protein: CASSYAPTPINTQYF